The 19 T cell receptor beta chains presented below share a single source sample, sequenced in a study of blood T cell repertoires in COVID-19. Clones were sequenced by immunoSEQ multiplex PCR, and TCRdb holds only the in-frame ones, with some missing. Counted here are around 150,000 clones, over 85% occurring once; the ten biggest clones make up 3.5% to 5%. The specimen sequenced was peripheral blood. The receptors stem from a woman between 50 and 59 years old with acute or convalescent COVID-19.

The rearrangement uses TRBV27 and TRBJ2-7; TRBD1 agrees at 7 bases. Germline V gene sequence: CDR1 MNHEY, CDR2 SMNVEV (reference sequence). Trimming at V came to 4 bases and at J to 5 bases, leaving 5 bases not matched to a gene. The CDR3 sequence is 13 residues long. For the CDR3, the DNA is TGTGCCAGCAGTTCCCAACAGGGGAACGAGCAGTACTTC. Its protein product is CASSSQQGNEQYF.

The V gene is TRBV25-1, the J gene TRBJ1-4; D ambiguous. The V gene lost 3 bases and the J gene lost 2 bases, with 10 bases spanning the gap. Germline CDR1 MGHDK, CDR2 SYGVNS. This CDR3 has 15 residues. CDR3 sequence: CASSDASRTNEKLFF. Here the CDR3 DNA reads TGTGCCAGCAGTGACGCGTCTCGGACTAATGAAAAACTGTTTTTT.

This rearrangement joins TRBV3-1 (or the pseudogene TRBV3-2) to TRBJ1-1, with 8 bases fitting TRBD1. Germline-derived CDR1 and CDR2 are LGHDT and YNNKEL (reference sequence). The CDR3 has 15 residues. V lost 6 bases, J lost 5 bases, and 11 bases stayed unmatched. The CDR3 sequence is CASRGTGSKRTEAFF. DNA for the CDR3: TGTGCCAGCAGGGGGACAGGAAGCAAGAGGACTGAAGCTTTCTTT.

This clone was detected only once. The chain joins TRBV6-5 to TRBJ1-2, with TRBD1 matching 7 bases. The germline CDR1 and CDR2 sequences are MNHEY and SVGAGI. V gave up 6 bases and J gave up 4 bases; unmatched junction bases: 5. The CDR3 spans 13 residues. Written as DNA, the CDR3 is TGTGCCAGCAGGCGGACAGGAATCTATGGCTACACCTTC. Translating it yields CASRRTGIYGYTF.

This chain joins TRBV10-3 and TRBJ2-5; TRBD2 matches at 13 bases. Germline-derived CDR1 and CDR2 are ENHRY and SYGVKD. Germline trimming cut 10 bases from V and 3 bases from J; bases unmatched to any gene: 2. The CDR3 is made up of 13 amino acids. CDR3 loop: CATGLAGEETQYF. The DNA for the CDR3 is TGTGCCACCGGACTAGCGGGAGAAGAGACCCAGTACTTC.

The chain joins TRBV25-1 to TRBJ2-5; 7 positions match TRBD1. CDR1 and CDR2 (germline): MGHDK, SYGVNS. With V trimmed by 6 bases and J by 5 bases, 12 bases remained unmatched. This CDR3 has 15 residues. The CDR3 sequence: CASSKGRRGQETQYF. The CDR3 coding sequence is TGTGCCAGCAGCAAAGGGAGAAGGGGGCAGGAGACCCAGTACTTC. The entire variable domain, with the rest obtained from reference TRBV25-1 and TRBJ2-5, is as follows: EADIYQTPRYLVIGTGKKITLECSQTMGHDKMYWYQQDPGMELHLIHYSYGVNSTEKGDLSSESTVSRIRTEHFPLTLESARPSHTSQYLCASSKGRRGQETQYFGPGTRLLVL.

V is TRBV10-2 and J is TRBJ1-5; weak D call: TRBD1 (6 bases). CDR3 length: 14 amino acids. Per germline, CDR1 WSHSY and CDR2 SAAADI. Trimming took off 8 bases at V and 2 bases at J, with 13 bases between the two ends. CDR3 protein: CASEVAGGNQPQHF. CDR3 DNA: TGCGCCAGCGAAGTAGCAGGGGGCAATCAGCCCCAGCATTTT.

The chain employs TRBV9 and TRBJ2-7; D ambiguous. CDR3 size: 14 residues. Germline CDR1 SGDLS, CDR2 YYNGEE. Trimming stripped 4 bases from V and 4 bases from J, with 15 bases between. The CDR3 loop reads CASSPRLQFYEQYF. The CDR3 DNA sequence: TGTGCCAGCAGCCCTCGTTTACAGTTTTACGAGCAGTACTTC.

The chain employs TRBV7-9 and TRBJ2-1; D possibly corresponds to TRBD1 (5 bases). CDR1 SEHNR and CDR2 FQNEAQ come from the germline V gene (reference sequence). Trimming took 4 bases from V and 10 from J, leaving 14 bases between them. The CDR3 sequence is 13 residues long. CDR3 sequence (DNA): TGTGCCAGCAGCTGGTTGCAGGGCAACGAGCAGTTCTTC. Encoded protein: CASSWLQGNEQFF.

The chain is built from TRBV6-5 and TRBJ2-7, with D maybe TRBD1 (6 bases). CDR1 MNHEY and CDR2 SVGAGI come from the germline V gene. Trimming took off 0 bases at V and 0 bases at J, with 12 bases between the two ends. CDR3 size: 16 residues. CDR3 protein: CASSYSTGHRSYEQYF. In nucleotides, the CDR3 is TGTGCCAGCAGTTACTCCACGGGACACCGCTCCTACGAGCAGTACTTC.

The chain links TRBV18 to TRBJ1-2, with TRBD1 matching over 8 bases. Germline assignment: CDR1 KGHSH and CDR2 LQKENI. V trimming: 3 bases; J trimming: 7 bases; junction bases outside the gene matches: 10. The CDR3 sequence is 15 residues long. CDR3 region: CASSPPPGTGFGYTF. In DNA, the CDR3 is TGTGCCAGCTCACCTCCCCCCGGGACAGGCTTTGGCTACACCTTC.

J is TRBJ1-2 and V is TRBV7-2; 7 bases agree with TRBD1. The CDR3 contains 14 residues. The V segment lost 1 base and the J segment 6 bases; nucleotides outside the gene matches: 5. Per germline, CDR1 SGHTA and CDR2 FQGNSA. The CDR3 DNA reads TGTGCCAGCAGCTTAGAGACAGGGTCGGATGGCTACACCTTC. This codes for CASSLETGSDGYTF.

This chain connects TRBV3-1 (or the pseudogene TRBV3-2) to TRBJ1-4; D is uncertain. V gave up 3 bases and J gave up 4 bases, with 21 bases separating them. The germline V gene encodes CDR1 LGHDT and CDR2 YNNKEL (reference sequence). This CDR3 has 18 residues. In nucleotides, the CDR3 is TGTGCCAGCAGCCAGGTATTCTCGCCGGGTCAGCTTAATGAAAAACTGTTTTTT. Protein: CASSQVFSPGQLNEKLFF.

For this clone: Distinct nucleotide sequences in the sample also encode this CDR3. The chain combines TRBV20-1 with TRBJ2-7, with a tentative D call TRBD1 (6 bases). The ends were cut back, 2 bases at V and 7 bases at J, with 9 bases in the middle. Germline loops: CDR1 DFQATT, CDR2 SNEGSKA (reference sequence). The CDR3 extends over 11 amino acids. CDR3 sequence reads: CSARSGHEQYF. The CDR3 DNA reads as TGCAGTGCTAGATCGGGACATGAGCAGTACTTC.

CDR3 in DNA: TGTGCCAGCAGCACACAATCAACGCCACAAGAGACCCAGTACTTC. The encoded protein is CASSTQSTPQETQYF. This sequence joins TRBV9 and TRBJ2-5; D unresolved. Germline values: CDR1 SGDLS, CDR2 YYNGEE. Deletions cut 4 bases from V and 2 bases from J, with 15 bases between. This CDR3 region has 15 residues.

This chain links TRBV6-5 with TRBJ2-7; maybe TRBD2 (5 bases). This CDR3 is 12 amino acids long. From germline, CDR1 is MNHEY and CDR2 SVGAGI. Trimming cost V 11 bases and J 5 bases, with 16 bases left between them. CDR3 nucleotides: TGTGCCTCTCGGGGTGGCGGAAACGAGCAGTACTTC. Its protein is CASRGGGNEQYF.

The chain employs TRBV11-2 and TRBJ1-1; 7 bases are a match to TRBD1. Trimming cost V 5 bases and J 3 bases; bases outside gene matches: 9. The CDR3 totals 15 residues. CDR1 SGHAT and CDR2 FQNNGV come from the germline V gene. The CDR3 sequence: CASSRSIDRDTEAFF. The CDR3 DNA is TGTGCCAGCAGCCGTAGCATAGACAGGGACACTGAAGCTTTCTTT.

The chain is built from TRBV29-1 and TRBJ1-2; 9 bases match TRBD1. The CDR3 covers 13 residues. V was pared by 7 bases and J by 5 bases, with 8 bases of the junction left unmatched. CDR1 is SQVTM and CDR2 is ANQGSEA in the germline V gene. CDR3 sequence: CSASGQGGYGYTF. In nucleotides, the CDR3 is TGCAGCGCCTCGGGACAGGGAGGTTATGGCTACACCTTC.

The V call is TRBV19, the J call TRBJ2-1; D may be TRBD2 (6 bases). V lost 5 bases and J 2 bases, leaving 16 bases between the germline ends. The CDR3 contains 16 residues. From germline, CDR1 is LNHDA and CDR2 SQIVND (reference sequence). DNA for the CDR3: TGTGCCAGTAGTCCCCCGGGGGTTATACCCTACAATGAGCAGTTCTTC. Amino acids: CASSPPGVIPYNEQFF.